Given below is one TCR beta chain in context. These data belong to a study of control samples from healthy donors and cancer patients. This CDR3 has 12 amino acids. This table comes from immunoSEQ multiplex PCR, and its TCRdb copy is limited to in-frame clones, with some not included. The table shows over 200,000 clones, with almost 85% occurring only once. The TCR sequence derives from a woman in her sixties with lung cancer. The V gene is TRBV21-1, the J gene TRBJ2-5. TRBV21-1 is a recognized pseudogene. Sequenced input: PBMCs. CDR3 in amino acids: CATLDGQETQYF. The CDR3 DNA follows: TGTGCCACTCTGGACGGTCAAGAGACCCAGTACTTC.